The rows below give T cell receptor beta chains drawn from one sample of a study of blood T cell repertoires in COVID-19. The protocol was immunoSEQ multiplex PCR, while the TCRdb copy is restricted to in-frame clones and leaves out a portion. The sample gives 220,000 or so clones, 80% to 85% of which show up once; roughly 8.2% is in the top ten. The sequencing sample was made of peripheral blood. These TCRs come from a woman of 80 years or more with COVID-19, enrolled during active disease. Both conserved end residues are part of each CDR3. A D gene is named only where the DNA matches it firmly. Clone sizes are given selectively: once, few, many, or a class where the clone is expanded.

>TRBV7-9|TRBJ2-7|TRBD2|16|once
CASSRVAGGTSYEQYF
TGTGCCAGCAGCCGCGTAGCGGGGGGGACGTCCTACGAGCAGTACTTC
>TRBV24-1|TRBJ2-1|NA|16|NA
CATSDSRGGSYNEQFF
TGTGCCACCAGTGATTCAAGGGGGGGATCCTACAATGAGCAGTTCTTC
>TRBV27|TRBJ2-3|NA|18|NA
CASSSTSRGYSSTDTQYF
TGTGCCAGCAGTTCCACGTCGCGCGGATACTCAAGCACAGATACGCAGTATTTT
>TRBV10-2|TRBJ1-2|NA|13|few
CASSEQGRYGYTF
TGCGCCAGCAGTGAGCAGGGAAGGTATGGCTACACCTTC
>TRBV24-1|TRBJ2-7|TRBD1|14|NA
CATSASGQTYEQYF
TGTGCCACCAGTGCCTCGGGACAGACCTACGAGCAGTACTTC
>TRBV6-6|TRBJ1-1|NA|11|NA
CASNKNTEAFF
TGTGCCAGCAATAAGAACACTGAAGCTTTCTTT
>TRBV3-1/TRBV3-2|TRBJ1-1|NA|13|NA
CASSQDNRAEAFF
TGTGCCAGCAGCCAAGATAACAGAGCTGAAGCTTTCTTT
>TRBV5-1|TRBJ2-3|TRBD2|15|NA
CASSPRTSGTDTQYF
TGCGCCAGCAGCCCCAGGACTAGCGGCACAGATACGCAGTATTTT
>TRBV5-1|TRBJ1-3|NA|16|NA
CASAGEGTYSGNTIYF
TGCGCCAGCGCGGGAGAGGGGACTTACTCTGGAAACACCATATATTTT
>TRBV18|TRBJ1-3|NA|13|few
CASSTASGNTIYF
TGTGCCAGCTCCACAGCTTCTGGAAACACCATATATTTT
>TRBV5-1|TRBJ2-1|TRBD2|18|NA
CASSPRILIAGGYNEQFF
TGCGCCAGCAGCCCCCGAATTCTTATAGCGGGGGGTTACAATGAGCAGTTCTTC
>TRBV6-2/TRBV6-3|TRBJ1-5|NA|12|NA
CASSTVSQPQHF
TGTGCCAGCAGTACCGTCAGTCAGCCCCAGCATTTT
>TRBV18|TRBJ1-3|NA|17|NA
CASSPNTGGRSGNTIYF
TGTGCCAGCTCCCCAAACACAGGTGGCCGCTCTGGAAACACCATATATTTT
>TRBV30|TRBJ2-1|NA|18|NA
CAWSRGRGTASSYNEQFF
TGTGCCTGGAGTAGGGGACGTGGGACTGCGAGCTCCTACAATGAGCAGTTCTTC
>TRBV2|TRBJ1-6|TRBD1|16|NA
CASSPDRLGRNSPLHF
TGTGCCAGCAGTCCGGACAGGCTTGGGAGGAATTCACCCCTCCACTTT
>TRBV18|TRBJ1-3|TRBD1|15|NA
CASSQDRVTGNTIYF
TGTGCCAGCTCCCAGGACAGGGTCACTGGAAACACCATATATTTT
>TRBV5-1|TRBJ1-6|NA|12|NA
CASSLQDSPLHF
TGCGCCAGCAGCTTACAGGATTCACCCCTCCACTTT
>TRBV18|TRBJ2-7|TRBD1|15|NA
CASSATGVSSYEQYF
TGTGCCAGCTCAGCGACAGGGGTTAGCTCCTACGAGCAGTACTTC
>TRBV19|TRBJ1-4|NA|17|NA
CASRDRSSPEVGEKLFF
TGTGCCAGCAGAGACAGGTCAAGTCCGGAAGTTGGAGAAAAACTGTTTTTT
>TRBV18|TRBJ1-1|NA|13|NA
CASSQGGGAEAFF
TGTGCCAGCTCCCAGGGTGGGGGGGCTGAAGCTTTCTTT
>TRBV7-2|TRBJ2-3|TRBD2|15|NA
CASSLVGTTTDTQYF
TGTGCCAGCAGCTTAGTGGGGACTACCACAGATACGCAGTATTTT
>TRBV28|TRBJ1-2|NA|14|NA
CASRLGGSNYGYTF
TGTGCCAGCAGACTGGGAGGATCCAACTATGGCTACACCTTC
>TRBV7-2|TRBJ1-2|NA|15|NA
CASTEDGSGYYGYTF
TGTGCCAGCACCGAGGATGGTTCCGGCTACTATGGCTACACCTTC